This T cell receptor (beta chain) was identified in a study of human CD8 memory T cell subsets. The CDR3 totals 17 residues. Germline V lookup: CDR1 SGHVS, CDR2 FQNEAQ. Preparation of the TCR beta libraries relied on UMI-labeled 5' RACE. TCRdb reprocessed the 5' RACE reads and reports one entry per CDR3 protein, with no DNA. Its clone listing holds more than 6,500 distinct CDR3 sequences. This receptor was taken from a human donor in good health. Sequencing was performed on CD8+ stem-like memory T cells (TSCM and TCM) sorted from PBMCs. Subset reported: stem-like memory CD8 T cells (TSTEM), CCR7+ PD-1- TIGIT-. This rearrangement joins TRBV7-8 to TRBJ2-5; there is no DNA to check the TCRdb D call of TRBD2. The chain's CDR3 is CASSFGTSGGLEETQYF.